The rows below give T cell receptor beta chains drawn from one sample of a study of spatial heterogeneity in lung cancer. TCRdb independently ran MiXCR on the 5' RACE reads; one entry per CDR3 protein. The sample includes roughly 15,000 distinct CDR3 sequences, 5% to 7.5% seen only once; the top ten take 20% to 30%. The input for sequencing was PBMCs, taken at follow-up. The receptors were sampled from a male donor with early-stage non-small cell lung cancer. The conserved cysteine and the conserved F or W are not part of the CDR3 here.

>TRBV7-2|TRBJ2-7
ASSPGHPGYEQY
>TRBV5-1|TRBJ1-6
ASSLVGDPSGSPLH
>TRBV20-1|TRBJ1-6
SATLGDPINSPLH
>TRBV10-2|TRBJ1-5
ASSSGGREPQH
>TRBV20-1|TRBJ1-6
SAREGANSPLH
>TRBV10-3|TRBJ2-5
AISELGETQY
>TRBV20-1|TRBJ2-2
SARDFDVTGELF
>TRBV29-1|TRBJ2-1
SVVLMGNEQF
>TRBV12-3/TRBV12-4|TRBJ1-3
ASSPRDRGRSAGNTIY
>TRBV24-1|TRBJ1-5
ATGDRDDQPQH
>TRBV28|TRBJ2-7
ASSPDRVYEQY
>TRBV7-3|TRBJ2-3
ASSLQGDTQY
>TRBV28|TRBJ2-1
ASSSRSRISKTPYNEQF
>TRBV5-6|TRBJ1-5
ASSTMTGGNQPQH
>TRBV12-3/TRBV12-4|TRBJ1-5
ASSKTGGGNQPQH
>TRBV19|TRBJ2-1
ASRPAGVLSYNEQF
>TRBV2|TRBJ2-3
ASSEGGTGATDTQY
>TRBV5-1|TRBJ1-1
ASSLAPNTEAF
>TRBV6-6|TRBJ2-2
ASSYKGAMVNTGELF
>TRBV7-9|TRBJ1-4
ASSLAAAGANEKLF
>TRBV5-6|TRBJ1-5
ASSPGTGDQPQH
>TRBV4-1|TRBJ2-5
ASSQGGEETQY
>TRBV5-1|TRBJ2-3
ASSFGQGVDTQY
>TRBV27|TRBJ1-5
ASSLSGLGGNQPQH
>TRBV6-1|TRBJ1-1
ASSEALTTGAF
>TRBV11-2|TRBJ2-7
ASSSPGGTSGRWYEQY
>TRBV28|TRBJ2-3
AFSAGSSTDTQY
>TRBV7-7|TRBJ2-3
ASSQGGLAGDTQY
>TRBV7-7|TRBJ2-3
ASSASGTDTQY
>TRBV12-3/TRBV12-4|TRBJ2-3
ASSPSTDTQY
>TRBV4-3|TRBJ2-1
ASSQIAGGPNEQF
>TRBV20-1|TRBJ2-7
SAISGGTYEQY
>TRBV6-2/TRBV6-3|TRBJ2-2
ASRSGGTGGELF
>TRBV3-1|TRBJ2-3
ASSQARTASTDTQY
>TRBV11-3|TRBJ2-2
ASSFSRQNTGELF
>TRBV28|TRBJ2-7
ASTSRGLAGVEQY
>TRBV15|TRBJ1-2
ATRPAELARWPNYGYT
>TRBV5-1|TRBJ1-5
ASSLDINQPQH
>TRBV12-3/TRBV12-4|TRBJ1-2
ASSWGTDGYGYT
>TRBV20-1|TRBJ2-7
SATTSGIGEQY
>TRBV5-1|TRBJ1-1
ASSLSDYNTEAF
>TRBV29-1|TRBJ2-1
SVEGEKSYNEQF